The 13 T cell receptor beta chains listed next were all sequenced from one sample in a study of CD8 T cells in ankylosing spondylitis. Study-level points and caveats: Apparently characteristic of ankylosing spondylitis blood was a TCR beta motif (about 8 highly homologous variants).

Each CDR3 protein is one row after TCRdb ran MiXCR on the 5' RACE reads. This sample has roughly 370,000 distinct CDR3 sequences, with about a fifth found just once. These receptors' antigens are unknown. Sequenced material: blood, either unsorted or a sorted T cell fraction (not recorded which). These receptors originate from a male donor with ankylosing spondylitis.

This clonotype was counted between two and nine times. CDR3 in DNA: TGTGCCAGCAGCCAAGAACCTCGCTTTGGGCAGTTCTTC. Translation gives CASSQEPRFGQFF. The chain employs TRBV4-2 and TRBJ2-1; D gene unclear. Between the trimmed V and J ends, which lost 0 bases and 12 bases, there was a span of 12 bases. CDR3 length: 13 amino acids. In germline, CDR1 is LGHNA, CDR2 YNFKEQ.

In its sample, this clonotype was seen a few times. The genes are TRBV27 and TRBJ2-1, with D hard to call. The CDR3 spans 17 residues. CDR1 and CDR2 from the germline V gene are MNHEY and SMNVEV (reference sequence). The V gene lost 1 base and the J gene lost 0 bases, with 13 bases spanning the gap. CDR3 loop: CASSLLAYSNSYNEQFF. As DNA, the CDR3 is TGTGCCAGCAGTTTATTGGCCTATTCGAACTCCTACAATGAGCAGTTCTTC.

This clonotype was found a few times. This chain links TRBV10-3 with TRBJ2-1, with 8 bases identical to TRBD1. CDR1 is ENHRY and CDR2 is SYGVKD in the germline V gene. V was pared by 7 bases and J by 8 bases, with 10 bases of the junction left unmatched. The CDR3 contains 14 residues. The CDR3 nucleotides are TGTGCCATCAATTCGGACAGGGCGGGCGATGAGCAGTTCTTC. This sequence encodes CAINSDRAGDEQFF.

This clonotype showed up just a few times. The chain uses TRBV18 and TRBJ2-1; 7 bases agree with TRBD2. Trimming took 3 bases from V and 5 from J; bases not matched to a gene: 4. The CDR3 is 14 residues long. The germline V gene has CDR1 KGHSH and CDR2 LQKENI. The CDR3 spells CASSPGLGDNEQFF. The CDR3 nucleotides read TGTGCCAGCTCACCTGGACTAGGAGACAATGAGCAGTTCTTC.

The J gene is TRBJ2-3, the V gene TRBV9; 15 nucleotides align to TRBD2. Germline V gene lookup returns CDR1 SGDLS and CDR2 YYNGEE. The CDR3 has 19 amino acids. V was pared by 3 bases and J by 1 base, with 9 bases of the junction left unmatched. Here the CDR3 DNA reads TGTGCCAGCAGCGGGACTAGCGGGAGGGCCAGTCTTCGCACAGATACGCAGTATTTT. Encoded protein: CASSGTSGRASLRTDTQYF.

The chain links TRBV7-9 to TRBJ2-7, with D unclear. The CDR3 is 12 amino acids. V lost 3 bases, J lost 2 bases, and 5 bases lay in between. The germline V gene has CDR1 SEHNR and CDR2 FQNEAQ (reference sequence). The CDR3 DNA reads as TGTGCCAGCAGCTTTCCCACCTACGAGCAGTACTTC. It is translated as CASSFPTYEQYF.

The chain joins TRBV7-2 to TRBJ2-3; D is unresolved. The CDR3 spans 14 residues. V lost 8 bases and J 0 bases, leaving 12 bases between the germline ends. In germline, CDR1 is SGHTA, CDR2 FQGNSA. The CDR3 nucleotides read TGTGCCAGCGGCGAAACCGCTAGCACAGATACGCAGTATTTT. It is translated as CASGETASTDTQYF.

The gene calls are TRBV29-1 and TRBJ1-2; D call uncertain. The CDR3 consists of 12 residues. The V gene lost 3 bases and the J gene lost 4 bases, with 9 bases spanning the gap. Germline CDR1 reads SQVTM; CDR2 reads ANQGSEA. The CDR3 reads CSVDQDLYGYTF. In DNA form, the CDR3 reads TGCAGCGTTGACCAAGATCTCTATGGCTACACCTTC.

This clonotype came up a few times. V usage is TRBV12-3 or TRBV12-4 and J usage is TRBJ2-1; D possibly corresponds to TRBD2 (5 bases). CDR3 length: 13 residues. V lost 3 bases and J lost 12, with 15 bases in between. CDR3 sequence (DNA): TGTGCCAGCAGTTTCAATGAGCGGTCAGTGCAGTTCTTC. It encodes CASSFNERSVQFF.

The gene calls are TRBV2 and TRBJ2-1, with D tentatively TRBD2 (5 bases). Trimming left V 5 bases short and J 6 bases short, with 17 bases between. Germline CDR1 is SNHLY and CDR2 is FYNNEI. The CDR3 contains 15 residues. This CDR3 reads CASSLTAGDSNEQFF. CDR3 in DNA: TGTGCCAGCAGTCTCACGGCGGGCGATTCCAATGAGCAGTTCTTC.

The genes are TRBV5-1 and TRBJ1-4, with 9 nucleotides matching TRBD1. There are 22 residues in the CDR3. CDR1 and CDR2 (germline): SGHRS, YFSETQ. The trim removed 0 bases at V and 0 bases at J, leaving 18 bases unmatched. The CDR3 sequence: CASSLELPGQGSHIPTNEKLFF. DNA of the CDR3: TGCGCCAGCAGCTTGGAGCTACCGGGACAGGGATCCCACATCCCAACTAATGAAAAACTGTTTTTT.

The CDR3: CATSTGSGDRAQYF. CDR3 in DNA: TGTGCCACGTCTACAGGTAGCGGGGACCGGGCCCAGTACTTC. The genes are TRBV30 and TRBJ2-5, with 8 bases matching TRBD2. This CDR3 region has 14 residues. The trim removed 8 bases at V and 9 bases at J, leaving 17 bases unmatched. The V gene's germline CDR1 is GTSNPN and CDR2 SVGIG (reference sequence).

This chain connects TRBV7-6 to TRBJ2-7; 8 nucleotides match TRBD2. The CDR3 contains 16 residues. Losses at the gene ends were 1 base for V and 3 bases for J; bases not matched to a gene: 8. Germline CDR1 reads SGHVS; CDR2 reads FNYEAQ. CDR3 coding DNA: TGTGCCAGCAGCTTAGGTGTGAGCGGGAGAGGCTACGAGCAGTACTTC. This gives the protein CASSLGVSGRGYEQYF.